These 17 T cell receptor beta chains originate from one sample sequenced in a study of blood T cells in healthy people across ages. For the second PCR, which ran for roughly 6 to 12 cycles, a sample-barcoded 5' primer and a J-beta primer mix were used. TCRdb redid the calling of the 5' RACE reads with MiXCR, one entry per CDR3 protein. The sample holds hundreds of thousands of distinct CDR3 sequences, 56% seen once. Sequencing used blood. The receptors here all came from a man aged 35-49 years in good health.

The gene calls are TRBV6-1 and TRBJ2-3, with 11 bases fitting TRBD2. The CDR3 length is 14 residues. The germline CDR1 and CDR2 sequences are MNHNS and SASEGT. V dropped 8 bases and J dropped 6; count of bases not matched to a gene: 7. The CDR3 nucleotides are TGTGCCAGCGAGCGAGCTAGCGGGGGGGATACGCAGTATTTT. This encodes CASERASGGDTQYF.

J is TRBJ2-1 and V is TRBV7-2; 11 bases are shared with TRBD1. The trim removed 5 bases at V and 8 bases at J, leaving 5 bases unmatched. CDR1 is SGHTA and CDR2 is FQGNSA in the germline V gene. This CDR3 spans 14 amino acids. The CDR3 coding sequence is TGTGCCAGCAGCCAGGGGACAGGGGGTCATGAGCAGTTCTTC. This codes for CASSQGTGGHEQFF. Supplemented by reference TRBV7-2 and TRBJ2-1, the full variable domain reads GAGVSQSPSNKVTEKGKDVELRCDPISGHTALYWYRQSLGQGLEFLIYFQGNSAPDKSGLPSDRFSAERTGGSVSTLTIQRTQQEDSAVYLCASSQGTGGHEQFFGPGTRLTVL.

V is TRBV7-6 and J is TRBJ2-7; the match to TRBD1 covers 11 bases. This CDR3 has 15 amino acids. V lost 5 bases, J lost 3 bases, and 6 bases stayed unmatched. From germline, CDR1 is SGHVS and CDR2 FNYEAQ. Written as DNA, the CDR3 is TGTGCCAGCAGCCCCGGGGACAGGGGGTACTACGAGCAGTACTTC. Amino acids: CASSPGDRGYYEQYF. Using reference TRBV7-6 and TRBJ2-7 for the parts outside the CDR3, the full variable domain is GAGVSQSPRYKVTKRGQDVALRCDPISGHVSLYWYRQALGQGPEFLTYFNYEAQQDKSGLPNDRFSAERPEGSISTLTIQRTEQRDSAMYRCASSPGDRGYYEQYFGPGTRLTVT.

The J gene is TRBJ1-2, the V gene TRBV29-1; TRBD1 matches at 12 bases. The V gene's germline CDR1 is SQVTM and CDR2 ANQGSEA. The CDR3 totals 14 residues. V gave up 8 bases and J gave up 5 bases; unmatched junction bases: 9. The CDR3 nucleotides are TGCAGCACCCGGGGGACAGGGGGCGAGTATGGCTACACCTTC. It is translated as CSTRGTGGEYGYTF.

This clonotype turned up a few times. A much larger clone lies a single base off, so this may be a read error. The CDR3 sequence: CSGVAGATLPDKQYF. As DNA, the CDR3 is TGCAGTGGAGTGGCGGGGGCGACCCTGCCAGATAAGCAGTATTTT. The chain joins TRBV20-1 to TRBJ2-3, with D perhaps TRBD2 (7 bases). The germline V gene has CDR1 DFQATT and CDR2 SNEGSKA (reference sequence). The CDR3 runs 15 residues.

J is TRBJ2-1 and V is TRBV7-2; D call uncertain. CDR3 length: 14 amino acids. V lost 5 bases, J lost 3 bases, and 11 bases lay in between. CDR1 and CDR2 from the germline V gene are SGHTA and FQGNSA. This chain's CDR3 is CASSLQQIYNEQFF. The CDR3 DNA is TGTGCCAGCAGCCTACAACAGATCTACAATGAGCAGTTCTTC.

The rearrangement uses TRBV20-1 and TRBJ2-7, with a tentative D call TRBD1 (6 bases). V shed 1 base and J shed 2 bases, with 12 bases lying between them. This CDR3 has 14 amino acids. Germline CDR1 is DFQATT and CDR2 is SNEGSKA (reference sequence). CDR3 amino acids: CSARVGTHTYEQYF. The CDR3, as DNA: TGCAGTGCTAGAGTTGGGACACATACCTACGAGCAGTACTTC.

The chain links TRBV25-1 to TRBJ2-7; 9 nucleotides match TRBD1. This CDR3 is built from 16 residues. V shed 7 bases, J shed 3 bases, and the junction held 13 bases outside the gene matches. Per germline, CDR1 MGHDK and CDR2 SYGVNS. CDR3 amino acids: CASNSNRGRLGYEQYF. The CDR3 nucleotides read TGTGCCAGCAATTCAAACAGGGGGCGATTGGGCTACGAGCAGTACTTC.

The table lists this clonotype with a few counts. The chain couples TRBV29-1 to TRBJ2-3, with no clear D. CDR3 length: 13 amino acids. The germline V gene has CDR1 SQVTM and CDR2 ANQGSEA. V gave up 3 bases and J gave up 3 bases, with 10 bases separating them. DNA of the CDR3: TGCAGCGTTGAGGGCAGGTCTACAGATACGCAGTATTTT. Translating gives CSVEGRSTDTQYF.

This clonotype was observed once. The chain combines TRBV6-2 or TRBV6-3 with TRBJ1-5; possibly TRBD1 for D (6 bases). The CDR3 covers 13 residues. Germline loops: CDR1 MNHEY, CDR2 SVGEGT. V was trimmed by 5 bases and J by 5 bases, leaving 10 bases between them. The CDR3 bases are TGTGCCAGCAGTCGCAACAGGGATCAGCCCCAGCATTTT. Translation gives CASSRNRDQPQHF.

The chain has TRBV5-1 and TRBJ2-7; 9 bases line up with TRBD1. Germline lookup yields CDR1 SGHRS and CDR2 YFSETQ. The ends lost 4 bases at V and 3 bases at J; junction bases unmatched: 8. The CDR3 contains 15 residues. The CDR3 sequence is CASSPGTGFFYEQYF. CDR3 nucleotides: TGCGCCAGCAGCCCAGGGACAGGGTTTTTCTACGAGCAGTACTTC.

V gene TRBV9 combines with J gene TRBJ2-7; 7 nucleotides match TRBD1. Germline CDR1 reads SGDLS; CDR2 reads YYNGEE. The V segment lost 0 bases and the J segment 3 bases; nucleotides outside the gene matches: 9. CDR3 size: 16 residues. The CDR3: CASSVDQGVVFYEQYF. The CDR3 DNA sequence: TGTGCCAGCAGCGTAGATCAGGGGGTCGTATTCTACGAGCAGTACTTC.

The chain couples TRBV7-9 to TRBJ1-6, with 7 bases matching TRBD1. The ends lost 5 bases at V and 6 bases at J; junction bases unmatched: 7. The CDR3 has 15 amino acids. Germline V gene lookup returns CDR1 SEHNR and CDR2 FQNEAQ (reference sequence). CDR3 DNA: TGTGCCAGCAGCCCTCCGGGACAGATTAATTCACCCCTCCACTTT. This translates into CASSPPGQINSPLHF.

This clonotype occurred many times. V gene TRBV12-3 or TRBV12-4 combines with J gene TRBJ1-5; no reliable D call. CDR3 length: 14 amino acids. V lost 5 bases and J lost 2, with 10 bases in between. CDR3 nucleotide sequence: TGTGCCAGCAGTCCCGGACGGGGCAATCAGCCCCAGCATTTT. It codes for CASSPGRGNQPQHF.

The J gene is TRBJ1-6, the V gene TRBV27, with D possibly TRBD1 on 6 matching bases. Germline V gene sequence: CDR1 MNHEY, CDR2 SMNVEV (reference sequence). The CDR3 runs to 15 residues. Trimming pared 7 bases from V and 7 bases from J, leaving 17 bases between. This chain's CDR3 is CASNTLGAGNSPLHF. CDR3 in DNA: TGTGCCAGCAATACGCTGGGGGCAGGGAATTCACCCCTCCACTTT.

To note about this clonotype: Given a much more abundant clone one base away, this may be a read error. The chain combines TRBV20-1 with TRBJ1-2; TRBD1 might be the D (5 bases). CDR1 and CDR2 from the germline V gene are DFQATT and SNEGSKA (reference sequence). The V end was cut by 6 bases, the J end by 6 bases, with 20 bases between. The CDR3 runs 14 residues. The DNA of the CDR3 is TGCAGTGCCCCCGACAGCCGGCAGATCGATGGCTACACCTTC. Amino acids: CSAPDSRQIDGYTF.

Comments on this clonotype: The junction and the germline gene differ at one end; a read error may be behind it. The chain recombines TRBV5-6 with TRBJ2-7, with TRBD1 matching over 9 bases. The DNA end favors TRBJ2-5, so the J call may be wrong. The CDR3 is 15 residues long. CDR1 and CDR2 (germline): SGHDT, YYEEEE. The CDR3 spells CASSFPGQGKETQYF. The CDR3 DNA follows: TGCGCCAGCAGCTTTCCGGGACAGGGAAAAGAGACCCAGTACTTC.